These T cell receptor beta chains were read from a single sample in a study of shared clonotypes between healthy human individuals. Profiled with immunoSEQ multiplex PCR; TCRdb holds only in-frame clones, not every one. This table has roughly 220,000 clones, 60% to 80% appearing once. Sequences were obtained from memory CD4+ T cells sorted from blood. These receptors were obtained from a man between 25 and 39 years old in good health. CDR3s include the opening cysteine and the closing phenylalanine or tryptophan. A D gene is named only where the DNA matches it firmly. Size tells how often a clone was seen (once, few, many) or the class of an expanded clone, and some rows leave it out.

V	size	D	J	CDR3	DNA
TRBV27	NA	TRBD1	TRBJ2-2	CASSRATGEVGELFF	TGTGCCAGCAGCCGTGCTACAGGGGAAGTCGGGGAGCTGTTTTTT
TRBV10-3	NA	TRBD1	TRBJ2-5	CAISRDSYGETQYF	TGTGCCATCAGCAGGGACAGCTATGGAGAGACCCAGTACTTC
TRBV15	NA	TRBD2	TRBJ2-7	CATSAGTITYEQYF	TGTGCCACCAGCGCCGGGACTATCACCTACGAGCAGTACTTC
TRBV28	NA	NA	TRBJ1-1	CASSSQAEAFF	TGTGCCAGCAGTTCCCAGGCTGAAGCTTTCTTT
TRBV7-9	NA	TRBD1	TRBJ2-1	CASSLLKTGSWEEQFF	TGTGCCAGCAGCCTACTGAAGACAGGGTCTTGGGAGGAGCAGTTCTTC
TRBV5-6	NA	NA	TRBJ2-3	CASSFGTGTDTQYF	TGTGCCAGCAGCTTCGGGACTGGCACAGATACGCAGTATTTT
TRBV5-4	NA	TRBD2	TRBJ2-7	CASSTDGRGEQYF	TGTGCCAGCAGCACCGACGGGAGGGGCGAGCAGTACTTC
TRBV7-9	NA	NA	TRBJ2-5	CASSSEETQYF	TGTGCCAGCAGCTCCGAAGAGACCCAGTACTTC
TRBV10-3	NA	TRBD1	TRBJ2-3	CAISDWDRGFTDTQYF	TGTGCCATCAGTGACTGGGACAGGGGGTTCACAGATACGCAGTATTTT
TRBV9	few	TRBD1	TRBJ1-2	CASSVGDRVPTYGYTF	TGTGCCAGCAGCGTAGGGGACAGGGTTCCTACCTATGGCTACACCTTC
TRBV2	NA	NA	TRBJ2-2	CASRVTRGTGELFF	TGTGCCAGCAGGGTTACTCGGGGAACCGGGGAGCTGTTTTTT
TRBV16	few	NA	TRBJ1-2	CASSQRLHGYTF	TGTGCCAGCAGCCAACGCCTGCATGGCTACACCTTC
TRBV30	few	NA	TRBJ1-3	CACKTGTIGNTIYF	TGTGCCTGCAAGACCGGGACAATTGGAAACACCATATATTTT
TRBV5-4	NA	NA	TRBJ1-2	CASSPLSGQVYGYTF	TGTGCCAGCAGCCCTTTAAGTGGTCAGGTCTATGGCTACACCTTC
TRBV7-2	many	NA	TRBJ1-1	CASSLGGGQVHTEAFF	TGTGCCAGCAGCTTAGGAGGGGGGCAGGTACACACTGAAGCTTTCTTT
TRBV7-2	few	NA	TRBJ1-4	CASSLSGNEKLFF	TGTGCCAGCAGCTTATCTGGGAATGAAAAACTGTTTTTT
TRBV29-1	NA	NA	TRBJ2-7	CSVGDGYEQYF	TGCAGCGTTGGGGACGGCTACGAGCAGTACTTC
TRBV9	NA	NA	TRBJ2-7	CASSVDAGWGWEQYF	TGTGCCAGCAGCGTAGATGCTGGCTGGGGTTGGGAGCAGTACTTC
TRBV6-4	NA	NA	TRBJ2-3	CASSAGHYTDTQYF	TGTGCCAGCAGTGCAGGACACTACACAGATACGCAGTATTTT
TRBV19	NA	TRBD1	TRBJ2-7	CASSGTVSSYEQYF	TGTGCCAGCTCCGGGACAGTTAGCTCCTACGAGCAGTACTTC
TRBV5-1	NA	NA	TRBJ2-3	CASSLQGPRTDTQYF	TGCGCCAGCAGCCTCCAGGGGCCCCGTACAGATACGCAGTATTTT
TRBV27	NA	NA	TRBJ1-2	CASSSQRNYGYTF	TGTGCCAGCAGTTCCCAGCGAAACTATGGCTACACCTTC
TRBV6-5	few	NA	TRBJ1-1	CASRPSGTRNTEAFF	TGTGCCAGCAGGCCCTCCGGGACAAGGAACACTGAAGCTTTCTTT
TRBV29-1	NA	NA	TRBJ2-3	CSAGRGFTDTQYF	TGCAGCGCCGGACGGGGATTCACAGATACGCAGTATTTT
TRBV14	NA	NA	TRBJ1-2	CASSQDYATLRTGGYTF	TGTGCCAGCAGCCAAGACTACGCGACACTGCGAACGGGAGGCTACACCTTC
TRBV2	NA	TRBD1	TRBJ2-6	CASKTGVGANVLTF	TGTGCCAGTAAGACAGGGGTTGGGGCCAACGTCCTGACTTTC
TRBV29-1	NA	TRBD1	TRBJ1-2	CSVTTQGGNGYTF	TGCAGCGTTACAACACAGGGGGGAAATGGCTACACCTTC
TRBV28	NA	NA	TRBJ1-2	CASSLQLAVGGARGYTF	TGTGCCAGCAGTTTACAATTGGCGGTGGGGGGAGCCCGCGGCTACACCTTC
TRBV28	NA	NA	TRBJ2-2	CASRKGGNTGELFF	TGTGCCAGCAGGAAGGGGGGGAACACCGGGGAGCTGTTTTTT
TRBV2	NA	NA	TRBJ1-2	CASSEQGFGDYGYTF	TGTGCCAGCAGTGAACAGGGGTTTGGTGACTATGGCTACACCTTC
TRBV9	NA	TRBD2	TRBJ2-1	CASSGGLPYNEQFF	TGTGCCAGCAGCGGGGGACTACCTTACAATGAGCAGTTCTTC
TRBV14	NA	NA	TRBJ2-3	CASSTPLRDTQYF	TGTGCCAGCAGCACCCCGCTCCGGGATACGCAGTATTTT
TRBV19	NA	TRBD2	TRBJ2-5	CATQPSGSETQYF	TGTGCCACTCAACCGAGCGGGAGTGAGACCCAGTACTTC
TRBV15	NA	NA	TRBJ2-1	CATSAPGLLSHNEQFF	TGTGCCACCAGCGCCCCGGGACTCCTCTCCCACAATGAGCAGTTCTTC
TRBV28	NA	NA	TRBJ1-4	CASSFSGGSNEKLFF	TGTGCCAGCAGTTTTTCGGGGGGGAGTAATGAAAAACTGTTTTTT